This note documents a single TCR beta chain sequence. The target antigen is unknown. CDR3 length equals 14 residues. V was clipped by 4 bases and J by 3 bases, with 13 bases between them. CDR1 and CDR2 (germline): KGHSH, LQKENI. This specimen comes from a study of T cell responses to AZD1222 COVID-19 vaccine. Study-level results: The sample set comprised mostly white British donors with more females, and clonal diversity was possibly underestimated. CD4 TCRs linked to vaccination spanned spike, dominating at 160-218 and 743-854. Baseline antibody screening turned up just a handful of seropositive AZD1222 recipients.

The protocol was immunoSEQ multiplex PCR, while the TCRdb copy is restricted to in-frame clones and leaves out a portion. This sample yields 150,000 or so clones, of which approximately 90% are seen a single time; approximately 7.2% belongs to the top ten. This TCR derives from an adult who had recovered from COVID-19. This rearrangement joins TRBV18 to TRBJ2-7; D is unclear. Here the sequenced sample was peripheral blood, taken after recovery from COVID-19. The CDR3 reads CASSRGRDSYEQYF. CDR3 nucleotide sequence: TGTGCCAGCTCACGTGGGCGAGATAGCTACGAGCAGTACTTC.